The rows below give T cell receptor beta chains drawn from one sample of a study of human T cells and chemical hapten exposure. TCRdb itself ran the RACE reads through MiXCR, one entry per CDR3 protein. The sample consists of over 85,000 distinct CDR3 sequences, around 11% of them appearing once. The source was whole blood, collected in connection with sensitization to the hapten diphenylcyclopropenone (DPC). These receptors came from a woman aged 40 to 50 with alopecia areata. Some clones in this sample may be carry-over from other donors' samples. The CDR3 runs from the conserved cysteine through the conserved F or W.

V gene,CDR3 protein
TRBV7-9,CASSLLSGRARDEQFF
TRBV29-1,CSVGALQETQYF
TRBV28,CASSTDYLQETQYF
TRBV15,CATSDWRRLLAGGQETQYF
TRBV18,CASSTTGRWDEQFF
TRBV27,CASSLSSPTDTQYF
TRBV2,CASSVQGFVYEQYF
TRBV20-1,CSANPGLAAYEQYF
TRBV12-3/TRBV12-4,CASSPGIGSGNRNEQFF
TRBV5-4,CASSHTNTEAFF
TRBV20-1,CSARKVRSALSTDTQYF
TRBV6-2/TRBV6-3,CASTIGRGRTGQPQHF
TRBV14,CASSQDYRGGLSGSPLHF
TRBV3-1,CASSRRLAGSQETQYF
TRBV29-1,CSVESSRGKNTEAFF
TRBV12-3/TRBV12-4,CVVSGASFGDTQYF
TRBV6-1,CASRIRQEGHYTF
TRBV18,CASSPGTGPSNQPQHF
TRBV7-8,CASSLATARLSRTGELFF
TRBV6-2/TRBV6-3,CASRPGVGNQPQHF
TRBV4-3,CASSPASPGGTDTQYF
TRBV20-1,CSARKGQSTGELFF
TRBV24-1,CATSDVGQTDTQYF